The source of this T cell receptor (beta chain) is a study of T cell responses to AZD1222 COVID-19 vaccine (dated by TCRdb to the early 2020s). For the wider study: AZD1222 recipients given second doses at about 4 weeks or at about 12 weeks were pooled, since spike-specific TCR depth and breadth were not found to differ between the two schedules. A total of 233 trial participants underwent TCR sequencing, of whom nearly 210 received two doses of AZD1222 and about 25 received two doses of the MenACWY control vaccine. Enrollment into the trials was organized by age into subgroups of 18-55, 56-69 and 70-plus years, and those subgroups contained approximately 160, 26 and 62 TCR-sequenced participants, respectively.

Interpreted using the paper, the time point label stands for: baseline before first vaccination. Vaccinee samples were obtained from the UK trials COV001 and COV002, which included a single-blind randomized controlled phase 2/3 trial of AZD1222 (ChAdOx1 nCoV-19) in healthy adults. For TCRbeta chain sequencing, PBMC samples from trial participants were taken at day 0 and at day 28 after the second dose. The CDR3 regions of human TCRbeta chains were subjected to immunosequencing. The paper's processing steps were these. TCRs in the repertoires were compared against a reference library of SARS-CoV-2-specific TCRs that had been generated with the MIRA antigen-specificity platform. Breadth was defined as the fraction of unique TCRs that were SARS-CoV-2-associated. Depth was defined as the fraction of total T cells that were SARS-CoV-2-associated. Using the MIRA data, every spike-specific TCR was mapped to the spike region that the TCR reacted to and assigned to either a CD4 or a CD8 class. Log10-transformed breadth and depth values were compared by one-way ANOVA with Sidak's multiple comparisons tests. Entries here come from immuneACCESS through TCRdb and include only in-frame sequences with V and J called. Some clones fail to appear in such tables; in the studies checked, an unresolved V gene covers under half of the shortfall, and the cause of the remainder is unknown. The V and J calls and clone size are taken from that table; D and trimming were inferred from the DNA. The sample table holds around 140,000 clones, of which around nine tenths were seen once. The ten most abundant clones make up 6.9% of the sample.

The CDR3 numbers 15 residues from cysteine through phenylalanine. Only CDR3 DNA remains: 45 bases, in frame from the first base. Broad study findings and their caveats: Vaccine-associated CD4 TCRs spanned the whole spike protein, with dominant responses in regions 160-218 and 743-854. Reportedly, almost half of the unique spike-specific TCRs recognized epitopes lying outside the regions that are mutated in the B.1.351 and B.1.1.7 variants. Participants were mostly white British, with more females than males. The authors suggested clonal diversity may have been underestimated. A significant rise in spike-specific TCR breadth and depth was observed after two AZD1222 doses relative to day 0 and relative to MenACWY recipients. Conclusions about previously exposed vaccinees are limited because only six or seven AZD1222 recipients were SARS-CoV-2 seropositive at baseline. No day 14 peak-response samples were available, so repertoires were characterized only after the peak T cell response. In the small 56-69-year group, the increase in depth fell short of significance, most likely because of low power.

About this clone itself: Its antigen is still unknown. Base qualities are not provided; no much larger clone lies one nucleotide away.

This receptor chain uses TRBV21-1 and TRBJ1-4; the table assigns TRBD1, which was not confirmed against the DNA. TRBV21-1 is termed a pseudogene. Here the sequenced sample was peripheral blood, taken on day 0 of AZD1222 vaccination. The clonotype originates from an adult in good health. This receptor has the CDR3 CASSGRDREREKLFF. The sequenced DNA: TGTGCCAGCAGCGGACGGGACAGGGAACGGGAAAAACTGTTTTTT.